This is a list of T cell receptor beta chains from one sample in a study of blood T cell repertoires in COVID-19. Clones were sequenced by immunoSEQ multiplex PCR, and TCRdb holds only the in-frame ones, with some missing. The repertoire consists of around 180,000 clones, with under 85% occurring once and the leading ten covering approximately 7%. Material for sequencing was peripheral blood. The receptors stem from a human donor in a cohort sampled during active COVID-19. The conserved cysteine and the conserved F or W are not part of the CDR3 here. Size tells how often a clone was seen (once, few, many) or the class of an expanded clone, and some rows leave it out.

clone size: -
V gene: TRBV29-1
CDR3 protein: SVEGVWRDSPETEAF

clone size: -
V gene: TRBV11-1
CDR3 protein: ASSLATGTGASETQY

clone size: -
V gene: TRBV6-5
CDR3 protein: ASSTGSQNSEAF

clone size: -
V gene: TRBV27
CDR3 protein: ASSSRRGNEQY

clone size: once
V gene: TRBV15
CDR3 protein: ATSNERLTGGSHEQY

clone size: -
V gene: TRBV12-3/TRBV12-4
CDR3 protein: ASRRTGPGELF

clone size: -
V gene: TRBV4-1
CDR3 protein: ASSQSSGGGHETQY

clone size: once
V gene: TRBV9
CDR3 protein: ASSDRGDTQY

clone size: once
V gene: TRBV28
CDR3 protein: ASSLARNTEAF

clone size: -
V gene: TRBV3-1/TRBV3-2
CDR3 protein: ASSQDGERGRTQY

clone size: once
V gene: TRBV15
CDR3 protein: ATSRYKSVYGYT

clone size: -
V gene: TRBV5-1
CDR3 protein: ASSSRQGTSYGYT

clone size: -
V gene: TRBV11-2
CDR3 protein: ASSLGGDSYEQY

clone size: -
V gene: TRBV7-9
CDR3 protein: ASSPLEGVSTDTQY

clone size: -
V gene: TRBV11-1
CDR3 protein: ASSMSGVLRETQY

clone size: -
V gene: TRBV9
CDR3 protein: ASSLGLTEQF